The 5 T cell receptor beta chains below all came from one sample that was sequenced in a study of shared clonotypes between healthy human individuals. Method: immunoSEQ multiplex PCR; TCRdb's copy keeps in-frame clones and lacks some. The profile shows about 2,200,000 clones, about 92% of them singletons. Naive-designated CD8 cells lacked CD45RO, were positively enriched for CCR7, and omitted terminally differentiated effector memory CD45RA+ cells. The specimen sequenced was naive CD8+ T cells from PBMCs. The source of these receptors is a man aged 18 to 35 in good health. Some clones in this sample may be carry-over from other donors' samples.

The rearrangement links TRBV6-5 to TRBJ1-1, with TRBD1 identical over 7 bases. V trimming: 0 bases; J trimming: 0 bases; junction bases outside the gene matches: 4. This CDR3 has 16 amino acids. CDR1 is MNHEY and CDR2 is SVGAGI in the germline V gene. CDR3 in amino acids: CASSYSRTGLNTEAFF. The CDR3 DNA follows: TGTGCCAGCAGTTACTCACGGACAGGTTTGAACACTGAAGCTTTCTTT.

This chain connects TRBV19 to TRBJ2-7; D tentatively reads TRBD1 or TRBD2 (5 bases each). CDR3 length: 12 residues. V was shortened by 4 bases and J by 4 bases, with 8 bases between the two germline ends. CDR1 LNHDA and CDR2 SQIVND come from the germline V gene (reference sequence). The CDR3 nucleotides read TGTGCCAGTAGTAGGGACCCTTACGAGCAGTACTTC. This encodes CASSRDPYEQYF. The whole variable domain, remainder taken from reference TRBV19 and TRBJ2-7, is DGGITQSPKYLFRKEGQNVTLSCEQNLNHDAMYWYRQDPGQGLRLIYYSQIVNDFQKGDIAEGYSVSREKKESFPLTVTSAQKNPTAFYLCASSRDPYEQYFGPGTRLTVT.

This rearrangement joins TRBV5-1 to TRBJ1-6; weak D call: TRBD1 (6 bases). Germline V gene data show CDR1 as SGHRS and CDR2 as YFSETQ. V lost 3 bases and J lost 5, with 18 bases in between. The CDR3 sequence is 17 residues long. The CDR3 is CASSSHLGGLDNSPLHF. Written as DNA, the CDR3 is TGCGCCAGCAGCTCCCATCTAGGGGGTCTGGATAATTCACCCCTCCACTTT.

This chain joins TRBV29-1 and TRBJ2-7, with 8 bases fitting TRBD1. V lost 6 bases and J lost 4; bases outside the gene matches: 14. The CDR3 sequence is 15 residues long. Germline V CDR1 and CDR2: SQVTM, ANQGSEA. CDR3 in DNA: TGCAGCGTGACAGGGGAGGTTGGCCCCTCGTACGAGCAGTACTTC. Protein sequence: CSVTGEVGPSYEQYF.

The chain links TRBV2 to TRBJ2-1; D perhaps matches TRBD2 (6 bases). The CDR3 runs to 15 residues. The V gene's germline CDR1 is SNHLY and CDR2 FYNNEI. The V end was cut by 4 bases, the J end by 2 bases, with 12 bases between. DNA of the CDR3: TGTGCCAGCAGTGCTGGGGGAGGCCCCTACAATGAGCAGTTCTTC. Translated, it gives CASSAGGGPYNEQFF.